These T cell receptor beta chains were read from a single sample in a study of blood T cell repertoires in COVID-19. The assay was immunoSEQ multiplex PCR, and TCRdb's table has in-frame clones only and misses some. The sample yields some 48,000 clones, about 85% seen once. The sequenced sample was peripheral blood. The receptors derive from a woman of 80 years or more in a cohort sampled during active or convalescent COVID-19. The CDR3 runs from the conserved cysteine through the conserved F or W.

TRBV5-1	TRBJ1-4	CASSSSDSMNEKLFF
TRBV6-5	TRBJ1-2	CASRPGVTYGYTF
TRBV9	TRBJ2-3	CASSPSGSTDTQYF
TRBV9	TRBJ1-1	CASSPQTGATEAFF
TRBV7-8	TRBJ2-7	CASSQEPGQAYEQYF
TRBV30	TRBJ2-1	CAWSGTSSYNEQFF
TRBV21-1	TRBJ1-6	CASSKRGDSPPYNSPLHF
TRBV9	TRBJ2-5	CASTRSGKGETQYF
TRBV30	TRBJ2-3	CAWSELAGAGDTQYF
TRBV10-1	TRBJ2-3	CASSAVGREGTDTQYF
TRBV4-2	TRBJ2-7	CASSVKAGGNSYEQYF
TRBV19	TRBJ2-2	CASSMKQGHTGELFF
TRBV11-3	TRBJ1-2	CASSQGQHYGYTF
TRBV7-6	TRBJ1-1	CASSSQGGTEAFF
TRBV6-5	TRBJ1-3	CASSSLSSGNTIYF
TRBV9	TRBJ2-5	CASSVTGAQETQYF
TRBV3-1/TRBV3-2	TRBJ1-1	CASSQERGGRAFF
TRBV5-4	TRBJ2-2	CASSPRGQSNTGELFF
TRBV24-1	TRBJ2-1	CATSDFTNGAPYNEQFF
TRBV5-8	TRBJ1-5	CASSLGQGMYSNQPQHF
TRBV19	TRBJ1-5	CASSPGTGYSNQPQHF
TRBV30	TRBJ2-3	CAWSGTGSSTDTQYF
TRBV6-5	TRBJ2-1	CASSYSIRVYNEQFF
TRBV6-6	TRBJ1-5	CASSPRDRGHSQPQHF
TRBV18	TRBJ1-2	CASSQGQGDGYTF
TRBV9	TRBJ1-1	CASSVGPGAGQAFF
TRBV11-3	TRBJ1-2	CASSSKPDRGRGYTF
TRBV9	TRBJ1-5	CASSGGSQVGQPQHF
TRBV19	TRBJ1-2	CASSRAQGALGYGYTF
TRBV24-1	TRBJ2-5	CATSGGGGQETQYF
TRBV5-6	TRBJ2-7	CASSPLDREAYEQYF
TRBV2	TRBJ1-3	CASSPVARHPGNTIYF
TRBV13	TRBJ2-5	CASTELGSQETQYF
TRBV30	TRBJ1-2	CAWSVGTGRLGYTF
TRBV29-1	TRBJ2-5	CSVDRGLGETQYF
TRBV6-6	TRBJ2-7	CASTKGDKAPYEQYF
TRBV5-1	TRBJ2-5	CASSGTGQETQYF
TRBV29-1	TRBJ2-2	CSVGVEVGTGELFF
TRBV5-1	TRBJ2-6	CASSLGLGANVLTF
TRBV4-3	TRBJ1-5	CASSRGVDGQPQHF
TRBV11-2	TRBJ2-2	CASSQGGAGELFF
TRBV9	TRBJ2-5	CASSVGLGGHGTQYF
TRBV19	TRBJ2-1	CASSAGGGLSYNEQFF
TRBV11-3	TRBJ2-5	CASSLDLGRGTQYF
TRBV21-1	TRBJ1-1	CASSKGDRRMNTEAFF
TRBV11-2	TRBJ2-1	CASRGSNYNEQFF
TRBV4-1	TRBJ2-2	CASSLREGRGGELFF
TRBV5-6	TRBJ2-7	CASSWREGAYEQYF
TRBV30	TRBJ1-2	CAWSAAGSSGYTF
TRBV19	TRBJ2-2	CASSPPARLAGNTGELFF
TRBV7-9	TRBJ2-1	CASSPIEWTSGTGEQFF
TRBV7-2	TRBJ2-1	CASSPFAGGYNEQFF
TRBV11-3	TRBJ2-1	CASSLGLAGYNEQFF
TRBV30	TRBJ1-5	CAWSVRVDQPQHF
TRBV28	TRBJ1-2	CASSSPSEIYGYTF